The present T cell receptor beta chain was sequenced within a study of OX40 agonist ivuxolimab in advanced cancers. In terms of the full investigation: Ivuxolimab was an agonistic, fully human IgG2 monoclonal antibody directed against OX40 (CD134), a costimulatory receptor. Intravenous ivuxolimab was administered to patients every 2 weeks at six dose levels: 0.01, 0.1, 0.3, 1.5, 3 and 10 mg/kg. Peripheral TCRbeta sequencing aimed to test whether ivuxolimab altered TCR sequence diversity and caused clonal T-cell expansion. Patients were allowed to have had prior anti-PD-1, anti-PD-L1 or anti-CTLA-4 therapy, and approximately 40% of the dose-escalation patients had been treated with checkpoint inhibitors. The paper reports the monotherapy dose-escalation portion (N ≈ 50 patients) of the phase I ivuxolimab trial. A male proportion of roughly 85% and a mean age of approximately 58 years, ranging from roughly 20 to 80, were recorded for the dose-escalation cohort. Of the approximately 50 patients in dose escalation, approximately 20 had hepatocellular carcinoma, some 15 had melanoma, 9 had renal cell carcinoma and 9 had head and neck cancer. Partial responses occurred in three dose-escalation patients, of whom one had hepatocellular carcinoma and two had cutaneous melanoma.

The trial excluded patients who had a history of autoimmune disease or were on systemic immunosuppression. Peripheral blood for TCR sequencing was drawn from every dose cohort at baseline, at cycle 4 day 1 and at cycle 7 day 1. The samples were drawn from a first-in-human, open-label, multicenter phase I dose-escalation trial of ivuxolimab. Adults with locally advanced or metastatic melanoma, renal cell, hepatocellular, or head and neck squamous cell carcinoma were enrolled in the trial. Before TCR sequencing, CD4+ T cells and CD8+ T cells were sorted from peripheral blood as separate populations. Broader findings and caveats from the paper: Clonal expansion of both CD4+ and CD8+ blood T cells was observed from baseline to week 6 at doses 0.1 to 3.0 mg/kg. Antigen specificity was not determined for the clonally expanded peripheral T cells. Low levels of normalized T-cell clonal expansion were also shown by some nonresponding patients. On average, CD8+ T cells showed more expanded clones than CD4+ T cells after ivuxolimab. In partial responders in the 0.1-3.0 mg/kg groups, normalized peripheral clonal expansion was found to be among the lowest, especially among CD8+ T cells.

To sequence the TCRbeta CDR3 region, genomic DNA was isolated from the sorted cells. The immunoSEQ Assay was used for sequencing of TCRbeta CDR3 regions. This is the immuneACCESS table as TCRdb keeps it, with only in-frame sequences that have V and J called. A part of the clones is gone; compared with another copy, unresolved V genes explain less than half, and the rest is unexplained. The sample table records roughly 56,000 clones; around 88% of these occur just once. More than 2.5% of the sample lies in the top ten. This clone was counted only a few times. Its antigen remains unidentified. One base away there is no much larger clone; base qualities are not given. The receptor's source is an adult with an advanced solid tumor such as melanoma, head and neck, liver or kidney cancer. Source: CD4+ or CD8+ T cells sorted from blood, taken in a trial of the OX40 agonist ivuxolimab.

The CDR3 protein is CASRETTGFGEQYF. The sequence in DNA is TGTGCCAGCAGGGAGACTACAGGGTTCGGCGAGCAGTACTTC. Recombination linked TRBV25-1 to TRBJ2-7, and the D gene may be TRBD1, 6 bases matching. V is pared back by 6 bases and J by 6 bases, with 18 bases lying between the germline termini. The CDR3 starts with the cysteine, ends with the phenylalanine, and has 14 residues. The kept DNA is CDR3 alone, 42 bases in frame from the first base. CDR1 and CDR2 are read off the germline V gene as MGHDK and SYGVNS.